Listed below are T cell receptor beta chains from one sample, sequenced in a study of radiotherapy plus CTLA-4 blockade in lung cancer. Here immunoSEQ multiplex PCR was the method, and the copy in TCRdb shows in-frame clones only, minus some. The sample contains about 66,000 clones, over 80% of which appear only once. Sequences were derived from peripheral blood, sampled from a patient treated with radiotherapy plus ipilimumab. These TCRs come from a human donor with non-small cell lung cancer who had a partial response to radiotherapy plus ipilimumab. The conserved cysteine and the conserved F or W are not part of the CDR3 here.

v_gene	j_gene	CDR3aa
TRBV5-5	TRBJ1-1	ASSLQPGTEAF
TRBV5-6	TRBJ2-5	ASSLGGRVASETQY
TRBV18	TRBJ2-3	ASSQTLTGWGVSDTQY
TRBV11-3	TRBJ2-3	ASSSVNTDTQY
TRBV2	TRBJ2-5	ASRGTGQETQY
TRBV7-3	TRBJ2-5	ASSRVVKEASQETQY
TRBV18	TRBJ1-4	ASSPGTGGREKLF
TRBV5-1	TRBJ2-3	ASSLVPSGAGTDTQY
TRBV2	TRBJ1-2	ASRGRVWADGYT
TRBV19	TRBJ1-2	ASSIGQYGYT
TRBV7-9	TRBJ2-1	ASSQPRTGLPNEQF
TRBV7-9	TRBJ2-6	ASSFARVDGANVLT
TRBV6-1	TRBJ1-1	ASREGSTEAF
TRBV28	TRBJ1-1	ASSREFEAF
TRBV27	TRBJ2-1	ASMHRGISQQF
TRBV9	TRBJ2-7	ASSVELGLEQY
TRBV5-4	TRBJ2-1	ASRELAGVDEQF
TRBV28	TRBJ1-2	ASSYTDRPIYGYT
TRBV5-4	TRBJ1-1	ASSHPGQNFGNTEAF
TRBV7-7	TRBJ2-5	ASSQSGMETQY
TRBV28	TRBJ1-5	ASSLRQLNQPQH
TRBV5-1	TRBJ2-7	ASSLTGKESYEQY
TRBV7-2	TRBJ1-1	ASSLGIKTAEAF
TRBV10-3	TRBJ2-6	AVGGTGSSGANVLT
TRBV5-4	TRBJ1-2	ASSVNNYGYT
TRBV6-6	TRBJ2-6	ASSYSSGAGANVLT
TRBV5-1	TRBJ2-1	ASSQGSSYNEQF
TRBV19	TRBJ1-5	ASSMTGLSNQPQH
TRBV2	TRBJ2-1	ASSGRQGRIYNEQF
TRBV27	TRBJ2-1	ASSRQGAHSYNEQF
TRBV18	TRBJ2-3	ASSPLAGQTDTQY
TRBV4-2	NA	ASSLLGTYEQY
TRBV19	TRBJ2-3	ASSTGQGLTDTQY
TRBV10-2	TRBJ2-3	ASSIAGDTDTQY
TRBV6-1	TRBJ1-5	ASQRGQPQH
TRBV21-1	TRBJ1-2	ASSKVRDSYGYT